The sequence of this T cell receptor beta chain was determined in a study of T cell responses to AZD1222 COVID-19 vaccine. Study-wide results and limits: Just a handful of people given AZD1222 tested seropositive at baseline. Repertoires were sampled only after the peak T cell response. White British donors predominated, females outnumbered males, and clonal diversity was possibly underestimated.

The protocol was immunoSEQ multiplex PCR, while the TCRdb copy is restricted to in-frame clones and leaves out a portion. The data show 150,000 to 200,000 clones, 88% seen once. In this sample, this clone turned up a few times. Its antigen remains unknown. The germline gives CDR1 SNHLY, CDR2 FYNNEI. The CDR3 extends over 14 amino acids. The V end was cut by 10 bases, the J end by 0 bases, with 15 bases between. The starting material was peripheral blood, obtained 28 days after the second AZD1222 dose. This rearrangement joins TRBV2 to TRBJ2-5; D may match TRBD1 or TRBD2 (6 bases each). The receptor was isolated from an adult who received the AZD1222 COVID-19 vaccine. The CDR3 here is CATTGAEYQETQYF. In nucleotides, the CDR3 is TGTGCCACCACGGGGGCAGAGTACCAAGAGACCCAGTACTTC.